This TCR beta chain was observed in a study of blood T cells in healthy people across ages. Study-wide findings and caveats: Observed TCR beta diversity per million T cells went down as age went up. This fall followed a roughly linear course with age. With naive T cell percentage, TCR beta diversity showed a strong correlation.

A J-beta primer mix and a sample-barcoded 5' primer were used in a second PCR of about 7 to 12 cycles. Carrying 12 random nucleotides, a template-switch adaptor labeled each individual cDNA molecule. TCRdb ran MiXCR on the 5' RACE reads and lists one entry per CDR3 protein. There are about 620,000 distinct CDR3 sequences in the sample; 21% occur only once, and 3.5% to 4% lies in the top ten. Comment on this clonotype: The target antigen is unknown.

The germline V and J ends were trimmed by 5 bases and 2 bases, with 12 bases remaining between them. The CDR3 is made up of 14 amino acids. Germline CDR1 reads MNHNY; CDR2 reads SVGAGI (reference sequence). Peripheral blood samples of 9.5 to 10 milliliters were drawn from each donor. Input material: blood. This sequence was found in a man between 65 and 80 years old in good health. V gene TRBV6-6 combines with J gene TRBJ2-5, with a tentative D call TRBD1 (6 bases). DNA of the CDR3: TGTGCCAGCAGTACTGGACAGCATCAAGAGACCCAGTACTTC. Translation gives CASSTGQHQETQYF.